The 29 T cell receptor beta chains listed next were all sequenced from one sample in a study of glioma-infiltrating T cells after dendritic cell vaccination. Using immunoSEQ multiplex PCR, the repertoire was profiled, and TCRdb retains in-frame clones only, with some absent. This sample has approximately 50,000 clones, with 89% found just once. Time point noted: after dendritic cell vaccination, including at tumor progression/relapse. The source material was blood, sampled after dendritic cell vaccination. Receptor source: a human donor with glioblastoma.

The rearrangement joins TRBV28 to TRBJ2-7; possibly TRBD2 for D (5 bases). CDR3 length: 13 amino acids. Germline CDR1 MDHEN, CDR2 SYDVKM. V lost 5 bases and J lost 11, with 19 bases in between. In nucleotides, the CDR3 is TGTGCCAGCAGTCTCAACATTGGGAGAACTGAGTACTTC. Protein: CASSLNIGRTEYF.

V is TRBV19 and J is TRBJ1-1; maybe TRBD1 (5 bases). V was shortened by 5 bases and J by 10 bases, with 14 bases between the two germline ends. The CDR3 has 12 residues. Germline CDR1 LNHDA, CDR2 SQIVND (reference sequence). DNA of the CDR3: TGTGCCAGTAGTGTTCAGGGTTGGAGAGCTTTCTTT. Protein: CASSVQGWRAFF.

This clone has a single count. The rearrangement links TRBV6-6 to TRBJ2-3; the match to TRBD2 covers 7 bases. CDR1 is MNHNY and CDR2 is SVGAGI in the germline V gene (reference sequence). The CDR3 is 16 amino acids. V lost 1 base and J lost 2; bases outside the gene matches: 6. Written as DNA, the CDR3 is TGTGCCAGCAGTTACTTTGGACTAGGGAACACAGATACGCAGTATTTT. Amino acid sequence: CASSYFGLGNTDTQYF.

The chain recombines TRBV27 with TRBJ2-1; perhaps TRBD2 as D (5 bases). Deletions cut 6 bases from V and 10 bases from J, with 28 bases between. This CDR3 contains 17 residues. CDR1 MNHEY and CDR2 SMNVEV come from the germline V gene (reference sequence). The CDR3 nucleotides are TGTGCCAGCAGGACTGCACTGCCGAGGTCGGGAAAATGGGAGCAGTTCTTC. Translating it yields CASRTALPRSGKWEQFF.

The CDR3 loop is CSAPRRETQYF. In nucleotides, the CDR3 is TGCAGTGCCCCTCGGCGGGAGACCCAGTACTTC. The chain carries TRBV20-1 and TRBJ2-5, with D unclear. Germline CDR1 DFQATT, CDR2 SNEGSKA (reference sequence). The V gene lost 6 bases and the J gene lost 5 bases, with 10 bases spanning the gap. This CDR3 is built from 11 residues.

This clone was seen a single time. The genes are TRBV2 and TRBJ2-5; 9 positions match TRBD1. The CDR3 contains 14 residues. Germline V gives CDR1 SNHLY, CDR2 FYNNEI. J gave up 2 bases and V 5 bases, and 3 bases lay outside the gene matches. The CDR3: CASSYGQGQETQYF. The CDR3 nucleotides are TGTGCCAGCAGTTACGGACAGGGGCAAGAGACCCAGTACTTC.

The chain uses TRBV6-1 and TRBJ2-2, with 13 bases matching TRBD2. Germline CDR1 is MNHNS and CDR2 is SASEGT. Trimming removed 4 bases from V and 5 bases from J; junction bases left unmatched: 16. The CDR3 covers 20 residues. In DNA form, the CDR3 reads TGTGCCAGCAGTGCAAGAGATTCGGGACTAGCGGGATCGGGGACCGGGGAGCTGTTTTTT. Its protein product is CASSARDSGLAGSGTGELFF.

The rearrangement links TRBV4-1 to TRBJ1-5; a weak D match, TRBD1 (6 bases). The CDR3 consists of 15 residues. CDR1 MGHRA and CDR2 YSYEKL come from the germline V gene. Trimming stripped 5 bases from V and 6 bases from J, with 17 bases between. Here the CDR3 reads CASSVFTGNAQPQHF. CDR3 in DNA: TGCGCCAGCAGCGTTTTTACAGGGAACGCTCAGCCCCAGCATTTT.

This rearrangement joins TRBV27 to TRBJ1-2, with 7 bases lining up with TRBD1. The CDR3 length is 15 residues. J lost 4 bases, V lost 0 bases, and 5 bases had no gene match. The germline CDR1 and CDR2 sequences are MNHEY and SMNVEV (reference sequence). Here the CDR3 reads CASSLSTGQTYGYTF. The DNA for the CDR3 is TGTGCCAGCAGTTTATCCACGGGACAGACCTATGGCTACACCTTC.

The chain recombines TRBV6-5 with TRBJ2-1; 10 nucleotides match TRBD2. After removal of 8 bases from V and 10 bases from J, the junction contained 14 bases not matched to a gene. Germline assignment: CDR1 MNHEY and CDR2 SVGAGI. CDR3 length equals 15 residues. The CDR3 sequence: CASARELAGTREQFF. The DNA of the CDR3 is TGTGCCAGCGCTAGGGAACTAGCGGGGACTCGGGAGCAGTTCTTC.

The chain recombines TRBV11-1 with TRBJ2-5; 10 positions agree with TRBD1. Germline assignment: CDR1 SGHAT and CDR2 FQDESV (reference sequence). This CDR3 is 15 amino acids long. With 4 bases clipped from V and 5 bases from J, the junction kept 7 bases outside the gene matches. CDR3 sequence (DNA): TGTGCCAGCAGCTCGGGACAGGGGCAGATGGAGACCCAGTACTTC. It specifies CASSSGQGQMETQYF. Together with reference TRBV11-1 and TRBJ2-5, the CDR3 gives the full variable domain: EAEVAQSPRYKITEKSQAVAFWCDPISGHATLYWYRQILGQGPELLVQFQDESVVDDSQLPKDRFSAERLKGVDSTLKIQPAELGDSAMYLCASSSGQGQMETQYFGPGTRLLVL.

J is TRBJ2-3 and V is TRBV7-9; 7 bases fit TRBD1. CDR1 SEHNR and CDR2 FQNEAQ come from the germline V gene (reference sequence). CDR3 size: 14 residues. V shed 5 bases, J shed 0 bases, and the junction held 2 bases outside the gene matches. The CDR3 DNA follows: TGTGCCAGCAGCGCAGGGGGAAGCACAGATACGCAGTATTTT. Amino acids: CASSAGGSTDTQYF. Filled out from reference TRBV7-9 and TRBJ2-3, the complete variable domain reads DTGVSQNPRHKITKRGQNVTFRCDPISEHNRLYWYRQTLGQGPEFLTYFQNEAQLEKSRLLSDRFSAERPKGSFSTLEIQRTEQGDSAMYLCASSAGGSTDTQYFGPGTRLTVL.

The V and J genes are TRBV20-1 and TRBJ2-1; TRBD1 matches at 7 bases. V trimming: 1 base; J trimming: 12 bases; junction bases outside the gene matches: 3. The germline gives CDR1 DFQATT, CDR2 SNEGSKA (reference sequence). The CDR3 loop spans 11 amino acids. CDR3 residues: CSARADRVQFF. The CDR3 coding sequence is TGCAGTGCTAGAGCTGACAGGGTGCAGTTCTTC.

The chain joins TRBV28 to TRBJ1-2; D possibly corresponds to TRBD1 (6 bases). Trimming left V 5 bases short and J 1 base short, with 14 bases between. There are 15 residues in the CDR3. Germline V gives CDR1 MDHEN, CDR2 SYDVKM. The CDR3 coding sequence is TGTGCCAGCAGTCAAAAAGGGGGTTTTAACTATGGCTACACCTTC. Its translation: CASSQKGGFNYGYTF.

The chain employs TRBV20-1 and TRBJ2-7, with a weak D call TRBD2 (5 bases). Deletions cut 4 bases from V and 7 bases from J, with 8 bases between. The CDR3 spans 10 residues. CDR1 and CDR2 from the germline V gene are DFQATT and SNEGSKA (reference sequence). CDR3 sequence: CSATWEEQYF. CDR3 bases: TGCAGTGCTACTTGGGAGGAGCAGTACTTC.

V and J are TRBV30 and TRBJ1-2; 8 bases are a match to TRBD1. V lost 5 bases and J lost 8; bases outside the gene matches: 4. Germline V CDR1 and CDR2: GTSNPN, SVGIG (reference sequence). CDR3 length equals 11 residues. For the CDR3, the DNA is TGTGCCTGGGTACAGGGGGTGGGCTACACCTTC. The encoded protein is CAWVQGVGYTF.

The chain has TRBV27 and TRBJ2-2, with 11 bases identical to TRBD1. There are 19 residues in the CDR3. J lost 6 bases, V lost 0 bases, and 12 bases had no gene match. Germline lookup yields CDR1 MNHEY and CDR2 SMNVEV (reference sequence). Here the CDR3 reads CASSLSLRGQGVAAGELFF. CDR3 in DNA: TGTGCCAGCAGTTTATCTCTACGGGGACAGGGGGTTGCGGCCGGGGAGCTGTTTTTT.

Worth noting for this clone: The identical CDR3 is also encoded by other nucleotide sequences in the sample. The gene calls are TRBV28 and TRBJ2-5; no clear D gene. The germline V gene has CDR1 MDHEN and CDR2 SYDVKM. Trimming removed 3 bases at V and 2 bases at J, with 4 bases between. This CDR3 is built from 12 residues. The CDR3 loop reads CASSLRQETQYF. CDR3 DNA sequence: TGTGCCAGCAGTTTGAGGCAAGAGACCCAGTACTTC.

The genes are TRBV7-2 and TRBJ1-1; no reliable D call. CDR1 is SGHTA, CDR2 FQGNSA, per germline. The CDR3 is 13 residues long. Trimming took off 0 bases at V and 7 bases at J, with 9 bases between the two ends. CDR3: CASSLAQHREAFF. The CDR3 DNA follows: TGTGCCAGCAGCTTAGCCCAACACCGTGAAGCTTTCTTT.

V and J are TRBV7-8 and TRBJ1-2; 7 bases match TRBD1. Germline loops: CDR1 SGHVS, CDR2 FQNEAQ. This CDR3 has 18 residues. Losses at the gene ends were 6 bases for V and 1 base for J; bases not matched to a gene: 17. The CDR3 sequence: CASRPTPGQKGINYGYTF. The CDR3 region has the DNA TGTGCCAGCAGGCCTACCCCGGGACAGAAAGGAATTAACTATGGCTACACCTTC.

The chain couples TRBV6-5 to TRBJ1-1; possibly TRBD1 for D (6 bases). The CDR3 runs 11 residues. V gave up 10 bases and J gave up 8 bases, with 14 bases separating them. In germline, CDR1 is MNHEY, CDR2 SVGAGI. The CDR3 reads CATSMGTEAFF. Written as DNA, the CDR3 is TGTGCCACCTCGATGGGGACAGAAGCTTTCTTT.

The chain couples TRBV19 to TRBJ2-1; the match to TRBD1 covers 7 bases. The V and J ends lost 9 bases and 4 bases, in that order; junction bases with no gene match: 9. CDR3 length: 14 amino acids. Germline V lookup: CDR1 LNHDA, CDR2 SQIVND (reference sequence). The chain's CDR3 is CASSRQGRYNEQFF. The CDR3 region has the DNA TGTGCCAGCTCCCGACAGGGCCGATACAATGAGCAGTTCTTC.

The chain combines TRBV4-1 with TRBJ1-1; 7 nucleotides match TRBD1. In germline, CDR1 is MGHRA, CDR2 YSYEKL. After removal of 0 bases from V and 5 bases from J, the junction contained 18 bases not matched to a gene. The CDR3 extends over 19 amino acids. The chain's CDR3 is CASSQDIGTHFSRGTEAFF. The DNA of the CDR3 is TGCGCCAGCAGCCAAGATATCGGGACACACTTCTCCAGGGGGACTGAAGCTTTCTTT.

This chain uses TRBV6-4 with TRBJ2-3; 14 positions match TRBD2. V lost 6 bases and J lost 9; bases outside the gene matches: 11. The CDR3 sequence is 16 residues long. Germline values: CDR1 MRHNA, CDR2 SNTAGT. Here the CDR3 reads CASSLSGTSGSGTQYF. The CDR3 bases are TGTGCCAGCAGCCTAAGCGGGACTAGCGGGAGCGGGACGCAGTATTTT.

The chain combines TRBV6-6 with TRBJ1-4, with unresolved D. Germline CDR1 and CDR2: MNHNY and SVGAGI (reference sequence). The length of the CDR3 is 14 residues. V was clipped by 4 bases and J by 4 bases, with 10 bases between them. Written as DNA, the CDR3 is TGTGCCAGCAGTTCGGCAGGCCTTAATGAAAAACTGTTTTTT. This translates into CASSSAGLNEKLFF.

The V call is TRBV2, the J call TRBJ2-7; unclear D gene. CDR3 length: 11 amino acids. Germline V CDR1 and CDR2: SNHLY, FYNNEI. V lost 4 bases, J lost 4 bases, and 5 bases lay in between. For the CDR3, the DNA is TGTGCCAGCAGTGTTGCGTACGAGCAGTACTTC. Its protein is CASSVAYEQYF.

The chain links TRBV18 to TRBJ1-5; unclear D gene. This CDR3 spans 13 amino acids. The V end lost 3 bases, the J end lost 4 bases, and 7 bases lay between the germline ends. Germline V lookup: CDR1 KGHSH, CDR2 LQKENI. For the CDR3, the DNA is TGTGCCAGCTCACCGGCCGGGAATCAGCCCCAGCATTTT. This translates into CASSPAGNQPQHF.

This clone was seen a single time. The chain uses TRBV7-3 and TRBJ2-7; perhaps TRBD2 as D (6 bases). V lost 5 bases and J 6 bases, leaving 11 bases between the germline ends. This CDR3 has 12 amino acids. CDR1 is SGHTA and CDR2 is FQGTGA in the germline V gene. In DNA, the CDR3 is TGTGCCAGCAGCCTCGGGGGACGCGAGCAGTACTTC. Protein product: CASSLGGREQYF.

The gene calls are TRBV29-1 and TRBJ1-2; D is perhaps TRBD1 (5 bases). Trimming stripped 4 bases from V and 8 bases from J, with 14 bases between. This CDR3 has 12 amino acids. Per the germline V gene, CDR1 is SQVTM and CDR2 is ANQGSEA. CDR3 DNA: TGCAGCGTTGGCTGGCAGGGCTTGGGCTACACCTTC. As protein: CSVGWQGLGYTF.